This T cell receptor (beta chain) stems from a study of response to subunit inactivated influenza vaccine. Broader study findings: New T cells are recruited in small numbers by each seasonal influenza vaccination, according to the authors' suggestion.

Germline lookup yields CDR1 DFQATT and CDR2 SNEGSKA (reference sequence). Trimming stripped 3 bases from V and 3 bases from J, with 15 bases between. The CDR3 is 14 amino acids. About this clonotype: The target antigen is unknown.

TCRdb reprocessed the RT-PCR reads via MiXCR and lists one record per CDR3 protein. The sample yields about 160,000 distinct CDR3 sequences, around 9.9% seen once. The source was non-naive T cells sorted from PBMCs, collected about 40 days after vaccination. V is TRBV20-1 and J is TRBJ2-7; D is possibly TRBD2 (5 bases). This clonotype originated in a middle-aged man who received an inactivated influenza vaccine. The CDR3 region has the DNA TGCAGTGCTAGCTCAGGAGGTGGATTCTACGAGCAGTACTTC. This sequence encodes CSASSGGGFYEQYF.